The next 27 T cell receptor beta chains were all read from a single sample in a study of blood T cell repertoires in COVID-19 (dated by TCRdb to the early 2020s). To prepare the library, the immunoSEQ multiplex PCR assay was applied. Imported from immuneACCESS, the table was reduced by TCRdb to in-frame sequences with V and J called. These copies leave out some clones; in studies compared against another copy, an unresolved V gene accounts for under half, and the cause of the remainder is not known. The table for this sample lists 450,000 to 500,000 clones; around 87% of them were counted only once. Approximately 0.7% of the sample is in the top ten clones. Input material: PBMCs or T cells enriched from blood (not recorded which). These receptor sequences come from a woman aged 18-29 years who had recovered from COVID-19.

In this sample, this clone turned up a few times. The gene calls are TRBV21-1 and TRBJ1-2; the table's D call TRBD1 went unverified against the DNA. TRBV21-1 represents a pseudogene. The CDR3 consists of 13 residues. The CDR3 sequence is CASSKTGGDGYTF. DNA for the CDR3: TGTGCCAGCAGCAAAACAGGGGGGGATGGCTACACCTTC.

This chain links TRBV9 with TRBJ1-1, with 9 bases matching TRBD1. The ends lost 4 bases at V and 1 base at J; junction bases unmatched: 5. Germline CDR1 reads SGDLS; CDR2 reads YYNGEE. The CDR3 covers 15 residues. CDR3: CASSSWTGENTEAFF. The CDR3 DNA sequence: TGTGCCAGCAGCTCGTGGACAGGGGAGAACACTGAAGCTTTCTTT.

V gene TRBV2 combines with J gene TRBJ2-1; TRBD2 might be the D (5 bases). CDR3 size: 15 residues. The V end lost 4 bases, the J end lost 2 bases, and 12 bases lay between the germline ends. Germline V gene sequence: CDR1 SNHLY, CDR2 FYNNEI. In DNA, the CDR3 is TGTGCCAGCAGTGTCGAGGGTGACGCCTACAATGAGCAGTTCTTC. As protein: CASSVEGDAYNEQFF.

DNA for the CDR3: TGTGCCAGCAGCGTCTACCACGGGGATTCCTACGAGCAGTACTTC. Translated: CASSVYHGDSYEQYF. The V call is TRBV9, the J call TRBJ2-7, with a possible D match to TRBD2 (5 bases). Germline V CDR1 and CDR2: SGDLS, YYNGEE. The CDR3 contains 15 residues. Trimming took 2 bases from V and 1 from J, leaving 13 bases between them.

The chain carries TRBV7-9 and TRBJ1-5; D is perhaps TRBD1 (6 bases). Germline CDR1 and CDR2: SEHNR and FQNEAQ (reference sequence). V lost 1 base to trimming and J lost 3 bases, with 10 bases between them. The CDR3 has 15 residues. CDR3 nucleotides: TGTGCCAGCAGCTTAGGTGGGACAACCAATCAGCCCCAGCATTTT. The encoded protein is CASSLGGTTNQPQHF.

The rearrangement links TRBV7-9 to TRBJ1-1, with 7 bases lining up with TRBD1. The CDR3 consists of 14 residues. Losses at the gene ends were 5 bases for V and 3 bases for J; bases not matched to a gene: 6. Germline CDR1 is SEHNR and CDR2 is FQNEAQ (reference sequence). This CDR3 is CASSLGQAYTEAFF. CDR3 nucleotide sequence: TGTGCCAGCAGCCTAGGACAGGCCTACACTGAAGCTTTCTTT.

The chain links TRBV9 to TRBJ2-3; 9 bases match TRBD2. The CDR3 runs 16 residues. V lost 4 bases, J lost 2 bases, and 8 bases stayed unmatched. In germline, CDR1 is SGDLS, CDR2 YYNGEE. In DNA form, the CDR3 reads TGTGCCAGCAGCATAGAGGGGACTAGCTTCACAGATACGCAGTATTTT. This gives the protein CASSIEGTSFTDTQYF.

The gene calls are TRBV1 and TRBJ2-5; no check of the table's D call, TRBD2, against the DNA was made. TRBV1 is recorded as a pseudogene. CDR3 length equals 15 residues. The CDR3 nucleotides read TGCACCAGCAGCCAAGATCCAGCGGGCCAAGAGACCCAGTACTTC. It is translated as CTSSQDPAGQETQYF.

The chain couples TRBV6-2 or TRBV6-3 to TRBJ2-3; D is undetermined. Trimming took 3 bases from V and 2 from J, leaving 3 bases between them. Germline V CDR1 and CDR2: MNHEY, SVGEGT. The length of the CDR3 is 12 residues. CDR3 DNA sequence: TGTGCCAGCAGTTATTACACAGATACGCAGTATTTT. As protein: CASSYYTDTQYF.

The chain has TRBV7-7 and TRBJ2-5; D possibly corresponds to TRBD1 (5 bases). The germline CDR1 and CDR2 sequences are SSHAT and FNYEAQ (reference sequence). V dropped 1 base and J dropped 5 bases, with 11 bases sitting between them. The CDR3 sequence is 14 residues long. This CDR3 reads CASSLETGPETQYF. The CDR3 DNA reads as TGTGCCAGCAGCTTAGAAACAGGACCCGAGACCCAGTACTTC.

The chain joins TRBV28 to TRBJ1-5; D gene uncertain. Trimming cost V 6 bases and J 4 bases, with 7 bases left between them. Germline CDR1 MDHEN, CDR2 SYDVKM. The CDR3 has 12 residues. CDR3 nucleotides: TGTGCCAGCAGCCCAGTTAATCAGCCCCAGCATTTT. Encoded protein: CASSPVNQPQHF.

V usage is TRBV9 and J usage is TRBJ2-7; D may be TRBD2 (6 bases). The germline V and J ends were trimmed by 4 bases and 2 bases, with 13 bases remaining between them. This CDR3 has 14 residues. Germline V CDR1 and CDR2: SGDLS, YYNGEE. The CDR3 DNA reads TGTGCCAGCAGCCCTCGGGACTCCGCCTACGAGCAGTACTTC. Protein sequence: CASSPRDSAYEQYF.

This rearrangement joins TRBV29-1 to TRBJ2-3; TRBD2 agrees at 8 bases. Germline V lookup: CDR1 SQVTM, CDR2 ANQGSEA. The CDR3 consists of 14 residues. V lost 7 bases, J lost 1 base, and 7 bases stayed unmatched. DNA for the CDR3: TGCAGCGCGGGGGCAGCGGGGGGCACAGATACGCAGTATTTT. Translating gives CSAGAAGGTDTQYF.

The V and J genes are TRBV7-3 and TRBJ1-1; D not resolved. V was clipped by 2 bases and J by 1 base, with 5 bases between them. Germline CDR1 is SGHTA and CDR2 is FQGTGA. This CDR3 is 13 amino acids long. The CDR3 sequence: CASSLQANTEAFF. CDR3 DNA sequence: TGTGCCAGCAGCTTACAGGCGAACACTGAAGCTTTCTTT.

This chain links TRBV30 with TRBJ2-5; TRBD1 is a possible D gene (6 bases). CDR3 length: 13 amino acids. Germline CDR1 GTSNPN, CDR2 SVGIG (reference sequence). With 2 bases removed from V and 10 bases from J, the gap between germline ends came to 17 bases. The CDR3 nucleotides are TGTGCCTGGAGTCCCTACCCACTCAGGGGCCAGTACTTC. This codes for CAWSPYPLRGQYF.

This sequence joins TRBV6-5 and TRBJ1-1; 10 nucleotides line up with TRBD1. The V and J ends lost 8 bases and 2 bases, in that order; junction bases with no gene match: 5. The CDR3 contains 14 residues. Germline V lookup: CDR1 MNHEY, CDR2 SVGAGI. The chain's CDR3 is CASFSTGGNTEAFF. The CDR3 region has the DNA TGTGCCAGCTTTTCGACAGGGGGCAACACTGAAGCTTTCTTT.

The rearrangement links TRBV28 to TRBJ2-7; a weak D match, TRBD1 (7 bases). Germline CDR1 reads MDHEN; CDR2 reads SYDVKM. Trimming left V 5 bases short and J 3 bases short, with 17 bases between. This CDR3 region has 15 residues. Here the CDR3 DNA reads TGTGCCAGCAGTACCCGCGGGACAGAGTTCTACGAGCAGTACTTC. Encoded protein: CASSTRGTEFYEQYF.

This clone was counted a single time. The genes are TRBV19 and TRBJ2-2; D unclear. Trimming took 7 bases from V and 3 from J, leaving 6 bases between them. The length of the CDR3 is 12 residues. Germline V CDR1 and CDR2: LNHDA, SQIVND (reference sequence). CDR3 sequence reads: CASNRDTGELFF. In DNA form, the CDR3 reads TGTGCCAGTAATCGGGACACCGGGGAGCTGTTTTTT.

The rearrangement joins TRBV19 to TRBJ2-7; TRBD2 is a possible D gene (6 bases). Deletions cut 0 bases from V and 6 bases from J, with 18 bases between. The length of the CDR3 is 16 residues. Germline V lookup: CDR1 LNHDA, CDR2 SQIVND (reference sequence). CDR3 sequence reads: CASSIDVGGLKAEQYF. CDR3 in DNA: TGTGCCAGTAGTATAGACGTCGGAGGGTTAAAGGCCGAGCAGTACTTC.

The chain employs TRBV4-1 and TRBJ1-2; maybe TRBD1 (5 bases). The CDR3 is made up of 15 amino acids. Trimming removed 4 bases from V and 0 bases from J, with 12 bases in between. Per the germline V gene, CDR1 is MGHRA and CDR2 is YSYEKL. CDR3 in DNA: TGCGCCAGCAGCCCGCGGGGGGACCCTAACTATGGCTACACCTTC. Protein: CASSPRGDPNYGYTF.

The chain joins TRBV7-9 to TRBJ1-2; possible D gene TRBD1, 5 bases. Germline V gives CDR1 SEHNR, CDR2 FQNEAQ (reference sequence). Trimming removed 1 base at V and 4 bases at J, with 13 bases between. The CDR3 is 15 residues long. The CDR3 DNA sequence: TGTGCCAGCAGCTTAGAGGTTGACAGATTCTATGGCTACACCTTC. Its translation: CASSLEVDRFYGYTF.

This rearrangement joins TRBV5-4 to TRBJ2-1, with 11 nucleotides matching TRBD2. The CDR3 covers 16 residues. Trimming took 4 bases from V and 0 from J; bases not matched to a gene: 3. Germline V gene lookup returns CDR1 SGHNT and CDR2 YYREEE (reference sequence). CDR3 in amino acids: CASSPTSGVSYNEQFF. The DNA of the CDR3 is TGTGCCAGCAGCCCGACTAGCGGGGTCTCCTACAATGAGCAGTTCTTC.

The genes are TRBV28 and TRBJ1-2; a weak D match, TRBD1 (6 bases). This CDR3 comprises 15 residues. Germline CDR1 and CDR2: MDHEN and SYDVKM. With 8 bases removed from V and 2 bases from J, the gap between germline ends came to 18 bases. Written as DNA, the CDR3 is TGTGCCAGCTCTGGGGGGGGCTCAGGAAACTATGGCTACACCTTC. It yields the protein CASSGGGSGNYGYTF.

This chain joins TRBV25-1 and TRBJ1-4; TRBD1 agrees at 8 bases. Trimming took 6 bases from V and 3 from J; bases not matched to a gene: 0. CDR1 is MGHDK, CDR2 SYGVNS, per germline. The CDR3 is 13 residues long. CDR3 sequence (DNA): TGTGCCAGCAGCAGGGGGCCTAATGAAAAACTGTTTTTT. Translation gives CASSRGPNEKLFF.

The chain employs TRBV5-1 and TRBJ2-3; 12 bases agree with TRBD2. V lost 1 base, J lost 5 bases, and 5 bases stayed unmatched. This CDR3 has 16 amino acids. Germline V gene data show CDR1 as SGHRS and CDR2 as YFSETQ. The CDR3 DNA follows: TGCGCCAGCAGCTTGCGACTAGCGGGGGCGGAAGATACGCAGTATTTT. This gives the protein CASSLRLAGAEDTQYF.

J is TRBJ1-2 and V is TRBV9, with unresolved D. The CDR3 contains 15 residues. CDR1 and CDR2 (germline): SGDLS, YYNGEE. Trimming took 6 bases from V and 0 from J, leaving 15 bases between them. The CDR3 spells CASTPGVRPNYGYTF. The CDR3, as DNA: TGTGCCAGCACCCCCGGGGTGAGACCTAACTATGGCTACACCTTC. Combining the CDR3 with reference TRBV9 and TRBJ1-2 gives the whole variable domain DSGVTQTPKHLITATGQRVTLRCSPRSGDLSVYWYQQSLDQGLQFLIQYYNGEERAKGNILERFSAQQFPDLHSELNLSSLELGDSALYFCASTPGVRPNYGYTFGSGTRLTVV.

V is TRBV4-1 and J is TRBJ1-2; D not resolved. Trimming took 0 bases from V and 4 from J, leaving 15 bases between them. The CDR3 consists of 16 residues. Germline V gene data show CDR1 as MGHRA and CDR2 as YSYEKL. In DNA form, the CDR3 reads TGCGCCAGCAGCCAAGAACGAACAGATCCCACCTATGGCTACACCTTC. Translated: CASSQERTDPTYGYTF.